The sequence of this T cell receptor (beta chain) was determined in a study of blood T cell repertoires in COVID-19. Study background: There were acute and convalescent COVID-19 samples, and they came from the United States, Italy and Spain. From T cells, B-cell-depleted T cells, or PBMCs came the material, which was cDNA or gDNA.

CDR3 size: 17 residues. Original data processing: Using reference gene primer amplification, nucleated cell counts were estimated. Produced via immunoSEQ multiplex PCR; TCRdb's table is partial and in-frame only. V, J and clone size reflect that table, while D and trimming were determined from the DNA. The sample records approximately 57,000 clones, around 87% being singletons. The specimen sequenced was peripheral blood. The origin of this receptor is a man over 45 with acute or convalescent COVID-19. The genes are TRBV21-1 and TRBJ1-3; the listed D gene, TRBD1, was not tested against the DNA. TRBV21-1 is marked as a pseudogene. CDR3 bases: TGTGCCAGCAGCAGAGGCCGGGACACCTGCTCTGGAAACACCATATATTTT. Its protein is CASSRGRDTCSGNTIYF.